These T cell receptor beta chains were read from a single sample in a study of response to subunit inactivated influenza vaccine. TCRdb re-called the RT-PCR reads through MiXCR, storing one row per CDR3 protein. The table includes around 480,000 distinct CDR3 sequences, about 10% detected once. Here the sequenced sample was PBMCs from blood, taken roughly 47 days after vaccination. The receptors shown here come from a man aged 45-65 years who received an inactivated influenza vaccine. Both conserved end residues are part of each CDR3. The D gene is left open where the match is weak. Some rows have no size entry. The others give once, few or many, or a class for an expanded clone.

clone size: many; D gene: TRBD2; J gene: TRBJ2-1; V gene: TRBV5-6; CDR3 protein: CASSLLAGLAYNEQFF; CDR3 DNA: TGTGCCAGCAGCTTGTTGGCCGGACTAGCGTACAATGAGCAGTTCTTC
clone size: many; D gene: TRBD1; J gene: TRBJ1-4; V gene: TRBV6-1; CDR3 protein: CASRPTGDNEKLFF; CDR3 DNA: TGTGCCAGCAGGCCGACAGGGGATAATGAAAAACTGTTTTTT
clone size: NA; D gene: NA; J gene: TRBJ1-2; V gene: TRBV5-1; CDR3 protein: CASSLGPTGVAYGYTF; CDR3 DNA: TGCGCCAGCAGCTTAGGTCCGACAGGAGTGGCCTATGGCTACACCTTC
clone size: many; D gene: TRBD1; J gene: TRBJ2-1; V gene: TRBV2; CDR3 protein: CASRGTGGGEQFF; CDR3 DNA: TGTGCCAGCAGGGGGACAGGGGGCGGTGAGCAGTTCTTC
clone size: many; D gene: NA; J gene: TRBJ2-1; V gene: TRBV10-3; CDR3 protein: CAISVNNEQFF; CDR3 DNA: TGTGCCATCAGTGTAAACAATGAGCAGTTCTTC
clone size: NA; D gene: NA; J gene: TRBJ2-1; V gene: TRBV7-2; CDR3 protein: CASSLYKLGDQAEQFF; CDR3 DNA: TGTGCCAGCAGCTTATACAAACTGGGGGACCAAGCTGAGCAGTTCTTC
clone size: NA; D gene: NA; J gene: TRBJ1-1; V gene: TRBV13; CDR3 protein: CASSVSRGTEAFF; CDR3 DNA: TGTGCCAGCAGCGTTTCAAGGGGGACTGAAGCTTTCTTT
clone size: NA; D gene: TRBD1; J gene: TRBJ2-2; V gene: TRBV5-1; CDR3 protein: CASSQIRTGNTGELFF; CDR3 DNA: TGCGCCAGCAGCCAGATTCGGACAGGGAATACCGGGGAGCTGTTTTTT
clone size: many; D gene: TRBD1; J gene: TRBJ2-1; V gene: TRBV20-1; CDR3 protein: CSAREVTGFNEQFF; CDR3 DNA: TGCAGTGCTAGAGAGGTGACAGGGTTCAATGAGCAGTTCTTC
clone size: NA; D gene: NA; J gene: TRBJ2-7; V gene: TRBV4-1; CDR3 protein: CASSQLINSYEQYF; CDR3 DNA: TGCGCCAGCAGCCAACTGATTAACAGCTACGAGCAGTACTTC
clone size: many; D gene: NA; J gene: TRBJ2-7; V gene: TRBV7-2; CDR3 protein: CASGSDTTYEQYF; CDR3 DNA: TGTGCCAGCGGTAGTGACACCACCTACGAGCAGTACTTC
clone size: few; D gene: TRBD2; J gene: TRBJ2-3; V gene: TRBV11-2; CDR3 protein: CASSLGTSGNTQYF; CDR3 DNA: TGTGCCAGCAGCCTCGGGACTAGCGGGAATACGCAGTATTTT
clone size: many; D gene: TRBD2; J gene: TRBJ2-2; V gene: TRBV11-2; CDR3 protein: CASSWTSGNTGELFF; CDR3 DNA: TGTGCCAGCTCGTGGACTAGCGGAAACACCGGGGAGCTGTTTTTT
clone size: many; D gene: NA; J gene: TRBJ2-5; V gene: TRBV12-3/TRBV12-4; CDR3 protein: CASSPPNRAQETQYF; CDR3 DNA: TGTGCCAGCAGCCCCCCCAACAGGGCCCAAGAGACCCAGTACTTC
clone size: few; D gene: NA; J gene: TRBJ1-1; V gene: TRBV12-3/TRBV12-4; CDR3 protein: CASSLPGALTEAFF; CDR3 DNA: TGTGCCAGCAGTTTACCAGGGGCTCTCACTGAAGCTTTCTTT
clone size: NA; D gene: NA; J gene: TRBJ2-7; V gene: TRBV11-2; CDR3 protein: CASSLDRGQRFAYEQYF; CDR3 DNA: TGTGCCAGCAGCTTAGATCGGGGGCAGCGGTTTGCCTACGAGCAGTACTTC
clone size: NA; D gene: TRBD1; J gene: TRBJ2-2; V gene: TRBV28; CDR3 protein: CASRGQVKDGELFF; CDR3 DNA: TGTGCCAGCCGGGGACAGGTTAAGGACGGGGAGCTGTTTTTT
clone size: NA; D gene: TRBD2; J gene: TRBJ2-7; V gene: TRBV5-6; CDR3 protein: CAMGLGLAGREQYF; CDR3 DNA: TGTGCCATGGGCCTCGGACTAGCGGGGAGGGAGCAGTACTTC
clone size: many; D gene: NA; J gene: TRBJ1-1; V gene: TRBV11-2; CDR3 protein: CASSPGNMNTEAFF; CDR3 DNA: TGTGCCAGCAGTCCAGGCAACATGAACACTGAAGCTTTCTTT
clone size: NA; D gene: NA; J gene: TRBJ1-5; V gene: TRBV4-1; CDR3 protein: CASSPTQGIYSNQPQHF; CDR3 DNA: TGCGCCAGCAGCCCCACCCAGGGGATTTATAGCAATCAGCCCCAGCATTTT
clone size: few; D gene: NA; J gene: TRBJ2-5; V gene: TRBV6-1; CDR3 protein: CASSPPRRQETQYF; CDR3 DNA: TGTGCCAGCAGTCCTCCCCGCCGTCAAGAGACCCAGTACTTC
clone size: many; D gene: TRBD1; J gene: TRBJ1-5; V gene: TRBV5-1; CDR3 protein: CASSLEGGGQPQHF; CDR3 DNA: TGCGCCAGCAGCTTGGAAGGGGGCGGTCAGCCCCAGCATTTT
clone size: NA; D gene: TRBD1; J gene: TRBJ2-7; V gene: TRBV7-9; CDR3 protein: CASSLGGQGFPYEQYF; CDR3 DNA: TGTGCCAGCAGCTTAGGTGGACAGGGATTCCCCTACGAGCAGTACTTC
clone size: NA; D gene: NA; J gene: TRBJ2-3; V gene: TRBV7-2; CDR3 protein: CASSRDRFTDTQYF; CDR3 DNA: TGTGCCAGCAGCAGAGACCGATTCACAGATACGCAGTATTTT
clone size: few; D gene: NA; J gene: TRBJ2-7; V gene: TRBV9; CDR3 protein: CASSVAQLSYEQYF; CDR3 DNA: TGTGCCAGCAGCGTAGCCCAGCTATCCTACGAGCAGTACTTC
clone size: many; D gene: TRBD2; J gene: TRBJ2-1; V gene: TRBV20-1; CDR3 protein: CSADREGLAGNEQFF; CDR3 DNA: TGCAGTGCTGACCGAGAGGGACTAGCTGGCAATGAGCAGTTCTTC
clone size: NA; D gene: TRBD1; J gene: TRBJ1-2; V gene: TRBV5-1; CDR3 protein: CASSLVGQGLAAYGYTF; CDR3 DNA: TGCGCCAGCAGCTTGGTGGGACAGGGACTTGCAGCCTATGGCTACACCTTC
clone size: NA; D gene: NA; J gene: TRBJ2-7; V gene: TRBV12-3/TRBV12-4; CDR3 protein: CASSPPDRYHYEQYF; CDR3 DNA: TGTGCCAGCAGTCCCCCCGACCGATACCACTACGAGCAGTACTTC
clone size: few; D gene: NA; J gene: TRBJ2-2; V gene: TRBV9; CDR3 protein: CASTPRRGQNTGELFF; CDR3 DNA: TGTGCCAGCACCCCCCGCCGGGGGCAGAACACCGGGGAGCTGTTTTTT
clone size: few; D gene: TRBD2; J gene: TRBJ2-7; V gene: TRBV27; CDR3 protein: CASSLLGGRSYEQYF; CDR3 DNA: TGTGCCAGCAGTTTATTGGGCGGGAGATCCTACGAGCAGTACTTC
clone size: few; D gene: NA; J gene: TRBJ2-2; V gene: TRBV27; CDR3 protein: CASSLSRVSTGHTGELFF; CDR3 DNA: TGTGCCAGCAGTTTATCGAGAGTATCGACAGGACATACCGGGGAGCTGTTTTTT
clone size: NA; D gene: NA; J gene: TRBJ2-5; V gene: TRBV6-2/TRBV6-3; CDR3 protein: CASSYWEYQETQYF; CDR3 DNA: TGTGCCAGCAGTTATTGGGAGTACCAAGAGACCCAGTACTTC
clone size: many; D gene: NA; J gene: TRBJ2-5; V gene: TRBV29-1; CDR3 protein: CSVEGAIQETQYF; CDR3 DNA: TGCAGCGTTGAAGGGGCGATCCAAGAGACCCAGTACTTC
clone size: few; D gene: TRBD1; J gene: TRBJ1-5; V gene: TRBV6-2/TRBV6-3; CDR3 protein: CASSYTGTGGSLMQPQHF; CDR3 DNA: TGTGCCAGCAGTTATACCGGGACAGGGGGATCCTTAATGCAGCCCCAGCATTTT
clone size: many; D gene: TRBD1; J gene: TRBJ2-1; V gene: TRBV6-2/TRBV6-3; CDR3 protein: CASRRGVGLGTDEQFF; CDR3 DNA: TGTGCCAGCAGACGGGGCGTCGGGCTAGGGACAGATGAGCAGTTCTTC
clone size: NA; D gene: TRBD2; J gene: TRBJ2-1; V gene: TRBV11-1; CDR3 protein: CASSSRLAGYNEQFF; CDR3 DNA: TGTGCCAGCAGCAGTAGACTAGCTGGCTACAATGAGCAGTTCTTC
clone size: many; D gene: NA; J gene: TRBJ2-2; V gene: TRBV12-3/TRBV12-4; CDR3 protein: CASNRDTGELFF; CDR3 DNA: TGTGCCAGCAACAGGGACACCGGGGAGCTGTTTTTT